These 30 T cell receptor beta chains were sequenced from one sample in a study of T cell repertoires in cytomegalovirus infection. TCRdb processed the reads anew with MiXCR; each CDR3 protein has one entry. The table includes more than 85,000 distinct CDR3 sequences, more than 15% detected once. The sample was PBMCs. All receptors come from a human donor in good health (CMV status not recorded). Some clones in this sample may be carry-over from other donors' samples.

This chain links TRBV7-4 with TRBJ1-3, with 7 bases fitting TRBD1. This CDR3 spans 15 amino acids. The germline CDR1 and CDR2 sequences are SGHVT and SQSDAQ. Losses at the gene ends were 5 bases for V and 0 bases for J; bases not matched to a gene: 4. CDR3 bases: TGTGCCAGCAGCCCGACAGGGAACTCTGGAAACACCATATATTTT. It codes for CASSPTGNSGNTIYF. Full variable domain (outside the CDR3, taken from reference TRBV7-4 and TRBJ1-3): GAGVSQSPRYKVAKRGRDVALRCDSISGHVTLYWYRQTLGQGSEVLTYSQSDAQRDKSGRPSGRFSAERPERSVSTLKIQRTEQGDSAVYLCASSPTGNSGNTIYFGEGSWLTVV.

CDR3 sequence (DNA): TGTGCCAGCTCACCCCGGACAGGGGCGGACACTGAAGCTTTCTTT. It specifies CASSPRTGADTEAFF. The chain is built from TRBV18 and TRBJ1-1; 9 nucleotides align to TRBD1. The germline V gene has CDR1 KGHSH and CDR2 LQKENI. V trimming: 3 bases; J trimming: 3 bases; junction bases outside the gene matches: 5. This CDR3 has 15 residues.

The J gene is TRBJ2-5, the V gene TRBV6-1; 7 bases align to TRBD2. Germline values: CDR1 MNHNS, CDR2 SASEGT. CDR3 length: 16 amino acids. V was pared by 4 bases and J by 1 base, with 9 bases of the junction left unmatched. The CDR3 loop reads CASSVGGMGPQETQYF. DNA for the CDR3: TGTGCCAGCAGTGTCGGGGGGATGGGGCCCCAAGAGACCCAGTACTTC.

This clonotype was counted many times. The J gene is TRBJ1-1, the V gene TRBV7-2; 8 bases align to TRBD1. Germline V CDR1 and CDR2: SGHTA, FQGNSA. With 8 bases clipped from V and 1 base from J, the junction kept 12 bases outside the gene matches. CDR3 size: 16 residues. CDR3 residues: CASPTGGALPNTEAFF. CDR3 bases: TGTGCCAGCCCAACAGGGGGAGCTTTACCGAACACTGAAGCTTTCTTT.

This clonotype showed up just a few times. The chain recombines TRBV20-1 with TRBJ2-5; no definite D call. The germline V gene encodes CDR1 DFQATT and CDR2 SNEGSKA (reference sequence). This CDR3 has 13 amino acids. V lost 3 bases and J lost 5, with 13 bases in between. DNA of the CDR3: TGCAGTGCTAGCCCCGAAGATCGGGAGACCCAGTACTTC. Its protein product is CSASPEDRETQYF.

This chain joins TRBV12-3 or TRBV12-4 and TRBJ2-3, with D hard to call. This CDR3 comprises 15 residues. The germline V and J ends were trimmed by 6 bases and 0 bases, with 13 bases remaining between them. CDR3 bases: TGTGCCAGCAGCCGACGGACGGGTAGCACAGATACGCAGTATTTT. The encoded protein is CASSRRTGSTDTQYF.

The V and J genes are TRBV27 and TRBJ2-2; D call uncertain. Germline CDR1 reads MNHEY; CDR2 reads SMNVEV (reference sequence). With 5 bases removed from V and 3 bases from J, the gap between germline ends came to 13 bases. The CDR3 runs to 15 residues. In DNA form, the CDR3 reads TGTGCCAGCAGTCAAGCGAACTTCTACACCGGGGAGCTGTTTTTT. Translated, it gives CASSQANFYTGELFF.

This clonotype was seen repeatedly, ten times or more. The chain uses TRBV7-2 and TRBJ1-6; unclear D gene. V lost 7 bases to trimming and J lost 7 bases, with 14 bases between them. This CDR3 is 14 amino acids long. The germline V gene has CDR1 SGHTA and CDR2 FQGNSA. This CDR3 is CASTRNWGNSPLHF. The CDR3, as DNA: TGTGCCAGCACCCGAAATTGGGGAAATTCACCCCTCCACTTT.

This clonotype was found many times. The gene calls are TRBV18 and TRBJ1-4; D is ambiguous. Germline V gives CDR1 KGHSH, CDR2 LQKENI. The length of the CDR3 is 13 residues. The V gene lost 0 bases and the J gene lost 7 bases, with 6 bases spanning the gap. The CDR3 nucleotides read TGTGCCAGCTCACCACCGGATGGTGAAAAACTGTTTTTT. Translation: CASSPPDGEKLFF.

This clonotype was seen at least ten times. The chain links TRBV28 to TRBJ1-1; D call uncertain. V lost 7 bases and J 2 bases, leaving 14 bases between the germline ends. The CDR3 has 14 residues. The germline CDR1 and CDR2 sequences are MDHEN and SYDVKM. In DNA form, the CDR3 reads TGTGCCAGCACCACTCAAGGGTCCAACACTGAAGCTTTCTTT. Translating gives CASTTQGSNTEAFF. The entire variable domain, with the rest obtained from reference TRBV28 and TRBJ1-1, is as follows: DVKVTQSSRYLVKRTGEKVFLECVQDMDHENMFWYRQDPGLGLRLIYFSYDVKMKEKGDIPEGYSVSREKKERFSLILESASTNQTSMYLCASTTQGSNTEAFFGQGTRLTVV.

The table lists this clonotype with a few counts. The V and J genes are TRBV9 and TRBJ2-5; D may be TRBD2 (6 bases). CDR1 is SGDLS and CDR2 is YYNGEE in the germline V gene. Trimming took 2 bases from V and 0 from J, leaving 8 bases between them. This CDR3 spans 14 amino acids. The DNA of the CDR3 is TGTGCCAGCAGCGTTGGAGGGAACCAAGAGACCCAGTACTTC. It is translated as CASSVGGNQETQYF.

This clonotype occurred a few times. The V gene is TRBV20-1, the J gene TRBJ2-3; D may be TRBD1 (6 bases). Germline CDR1 and CDR2: DFQATT and SNEGSKA (reference sequence). Trimming cost V 5 bases and J 0 bases, with 15 bases left between them. This CDR3 has 15 amino acids. The CDR3 DNA reads TGCAGTGCTGAGGACAGTGGCACAAGCACAGATACGCAGTATTTT. Translated, it gives CSAEDSGTSTDTQYF.

This clonotype was detected ten times or more. The rearrangement uses TRBV7-6 and TRBJ2-1; D possibly corresponds to TRBD1 (5 bases). Germline V gene sequence: CDR1 SGHVS, CDR2 FNYEAQ. The V and J ends lost 8 bases and 0 bases respectively, with 14 bases between them. The CDR3 contains 15 residues. CDR3 coding DNA: TGTGCCAGCTCGGAAGGGGCCAGCTCCTACAATGAGCAGTTCTTC. Its protein product is CASSEGASSYNEQFF.

This clonotype was picked up many times. The gene calls are TRBV7-2 and TRBJ1-6, with TRBD1 matching 7 bases. The trim removed 6 bases at V and 7 bases at J, leaving 9 bases unmatched. The CDR3 runs 15 residues. Germline V lookup: CDR1 SGHTA, CDR2 FQGNSA. In nucleotides, the CDR3 is TGTGCCAGCAGGGGGGGGACAGCCGGGAATTCACCCCTCCACTTT. It codes for CASRGGTAGNSPLHF.

This clonotype appeared many times. The gene calls are TRBV7-8 and TRBJ2-7, with D maybe TRBD1 (6 bases). CDR3 size: 12 residues. Trimming pared 7 bases from V and 6 bases from J, leaving 13 bases between. Germline CDR1 reads SGHVS; CDR2 reads FQNEAQ. The CDR3 reads CASTQTGIEQYF. Here the CDR3 DNA reads TGTGCCAGCACACAGACAGGAATCGAGCAGTACTTC.

This clonotype was detected many times. This chain connects TRBV20-1 to TRBJ2-7, with TRBD1 matching over 9 bases. The CDR3 is 20 residues long. The V gene end was trimmed by 3 bases and the J gene end by 2 bases; junction bases not matched to a gene: 23. CDR1 is DFQATT, CDR2 SNEGSKA, per germline (reference sequence). The CDR3 is CSASSPLFSPTGGLAYEQYF. The CDR3 nucleotides are TGCAGTGCTAGTTCCCCGTTGTTCAGTCCTACAGGGGGCCTGGCCTACGAGCAGTACTTC.

The chain employs TRBV12-3 or TRBV12-4 and TRBJ1-1, with 8 bases matching TRBD1. The CDR3 is 15 residues long. The junction had 14 bases not matched to a gene; V was cut back by 9 bases and J by 5 bases. CDR3 amino acids: CASSIRRGRGTEAFF. The CDR3, as DNA: TGTGCCAGTTCTATACGCAGGGGGCGCGGGACTGAAGCTTTCTTT.

Ten or more counts support this clonotype. The chain uses TRBV20-1 and TRBJ2-6; no firm D call. The germline V gene has CDR1 DFQATT and CDR2 SNEGSKA (reference sequence). V lost 0 bases and J lost 4, with 16 bases in between. The CDR3 is 17 residues long. The CDR3 is CSARDLAVMKGANVLTF. Written as DNA, the CDR3 is TGCAGTGCTAGAGATCTGGCGGTTATGAAAGGGGCCAACGTCCTGACTTTC.

The J gene is TRBJ1-4, the V gene TRBV2; D gene uncertain. The CDR3 runs to 14 residues. Trimming took 9 bases from V and 4 from J, leaving 15 bases between them. Germline V gene data show CDR1 as SNHLY and CDR2 as FYNNEI. CDR3 bases: TGTGCCAGTGGACTGACGGGTGTTAATGAAAAACTGTTTTTT. This translates into CASGLTGVNEKLFF.

J is TRBJ1-1 and V is TRBV11-2, with TRBD1 identical over 8 bases. CDR1 is SGHAT and CDR2 is FQNNGV in the germline V gene. The V segment lost 5 bases and the J segment 7 bases; nucleotides outside the gene matches: 3. The CDR3 has 12 residues. CDR3 DNA sequence: TGTGCCAGCAGCATGACAGGGGTTGAAGCTTTCTTT. Translation gives CASSMTGVEAFF.

The CDR3 reads CASSLRQGNSNQPQHF. CDR3 DNA: TGTGCCAGCAGCTTGAGGCAGGGAAATAGCAATCAGCCCCAGCATTTT. V usage is TRBV5-6 and J usage is TRBJ1-5; maybe TRBD1 (5 bases). CDR3 length equals 16 residues. CDR1 SGHDT and CDR2 YYEEEE come from the germline V gene. V dropped 1 base and J dropped 0 bases, with 11 bases sitting between them.

The chain links TRBV2 to TRBJ2-7, with D possibly TRBD2 on 6 matching bases. V was clipped by 8 bases and J by 0 bases, with 11 bases between them. CDR1 and CDR2 from the germline V gene are SNHLY and FYNNEI. The CDR3 totals 13 residues. This CDR3 reads CASGGRNSYEQYF. The CDR3 DNA reads as TGTGCCAGCGGGGGGAGGAACTCCTACGAGCAGTACTTC.

The rearrangement uses TRBV27 and TRBJ2-5, with D possibly matching TRBD1 (5 bases). In germline, CDR1 is MNHEY, CDR2 SMNVEV (reference sequence). The CDR3 sequence is 13 residues long. V shed 10 bases and J shed 2 bases, with 14 bases lying between them. The CDR3 region has the DNA TGTGCCATCAAGGGGTACAATCAAGAGACCCAGTACTTC. This codes for CAIKGYNQETQYF.

This clonotype showed up many times. The chain is built from TRBV10-3 and TRBJ2-2, with 8 bases lining up with TRBD1. The CDR3 sequence is 19 residues long. Trimming removed 3 bases from V and 1 base from J; junction bases left unmatched: 13. Per germline, CDR1 ENHRY and CDR2 SYGVKD. CDR3 sequence reads: CAISDSPQGAFVNTGELFF. The CDR3 DNA reads as TGTGCCATCAGTGACTCCCCCCAGGGGGCCTTTGTGAACACCGGGGAGCTGTTTTTT.

The sample holds many counts of this clonotype. DNA for the CDR3: TGTGCCATCAGTTACGGACTAGCGGGACCTAGCACAGATACGCAGTATTTT. This sequence encodes CAISYGLAGPSTDTQYF. The chain recombines TRBV10-3 with TRBJ2-3, with 12 positions matching TRBD2. V shed 5 bases, J shed 0 bases, and the junction held 6 bases outside the gene matches. Looked up from germline, CDR1 is ENHRY and CDR2 is SYGVKD. CDR3 size: 17 residues.

The rearrangement joins TRBV2 to TRBJ1-2, with D perhaps TRBD1 (6 bases). The germline V gene encodes CDR1 SNHLY and CDR2 FYNNEI. The V gene lost 5 bases and the J gene lost 7 bases, with 14 bases spanning the gap. This CDR3 is built from 13 residues. In nucleotides, the CDR3 is TGTGCCAGCAGTCGACAGGAAAGGAGTGGCTACACCTTC. This translates into CASSRQERSGYTF.

This clonotype showed up many times. The genes are TRBV12-3 or TRBV12-4 and TRBJ1-5; D gene unclear. V was shortened by 7 bases and J by 4 bases, with 11 bases between the two germline ends. The CDR3 sequence is 13 residues long. The CDR3 sequence: CASTLTQNQPQHF. CDR3 sequence (DNA): TGTGCCAGCACCCTGACTCAAAATCAGCCCCAGCATTTT.

This clonotype was observed a handful of times. The chain employs TRBV4-3 and TRBJ2-1; possibly TRBD2 for D (7 bases). V was cut by 0 bases and J by 8 bases, with 26 bases left in between. This CDR3 has 19 amino acids. From germline, CDR1 is LGHNA and CDR2 YSLEER. CDR3 loop: CASSQDIGGGTTIPHEQFF. The CDR3 nucleotides are TGCGCCAGCAGCCAAGATATAGGGGGAGGGACTACAATCCCCCATGAGCAGTTCTTC.

This clonotype was seen at least ten times. The rearrangement joins TRBV15 to TRBJ1-5; TRBD1 matches 8 bases. Germline CDR1 LNHNV, CDR2 YYDKDF (reference sequence). Unmatched junction bases numbered 12, after V lost 3 bases and J lost 11 bases. The CDR3 loop spans 15 amino acids. This chain's CDR3 is CATSRDRDRISAQHF. DNA of the CDR3: TGTGCCACCAGCAGGGACCGGGACAGGATATCTGCCCAGCATTTT. Drawing the rest from reference TRBV15 and TRBJ1-5, the complete variable domain is DAMVIQNPRYQVTQFGKPVTLSCSQTLNHNVMYWYQQKSSQAPKLLFHYYDKDFNNEADTPDNFQSRRPNTSFCFLDIRSPGLGDTAMYLCATSRDRDRISAQHFGDGTRLSIL.

This clonotype was seen at least ten times. The rearrangement links TRBV11-2 to TRBJ1-2; D is possibly TRBD1 (5 bases). This CDR3 has 13 residues. The ends were cut back, 1 base at V and 4 bases at J, with 7 bases in the middle. Germline V gives CDR1 SGHAT, CDR2 FQNNGV. The CDR3 DNA is TGTGCCAGCAGCTTAGGACAGATCTATGGCTACACCTTC. Translating gives CASSLGQIYGYTF.